A selection of T cell receptor beta chains follows, all from one sample in a study of identical twins. A single record per CDR3 protein comes from TCRdb applying MiXCR to the 5' RACE reads. The repertoire holds fewer than 250,000 distinct CDR3 sequences, around 8% seen once, with less than 2% in the top ten. These same records also appear under a second study, on yellow fever vaccine responses in identical twins.

The sequenced sample consisted of memory (CD45RO+) T cells sorted from blood. These receptors came from a woman younger than 35 in good health. Each CDR3 is given with its conserved first and last residue. A D gene is named only where the DNA matches it firmly. The size entry is marked missing in some rows and otherwise reads once, few, many or a size class.

len: 13; d_gene: .; j_gene: TRBJ2-5; abundance: many; v_gene: TRBV18; CDR3nt: TGTGCCAGCTCACCAAGACAGAGAGAGACCCAGTACTTC; CDR3aa: CASSPRQRETQYF
len: 14; d_gene: .; j_gene: TRBJ2-1; abundance: many; v_gene: TRBV29-1; CDR3nt: TGCAGCGTTGTTGGGCGTAGGGGCCTAAATGAGCAGTTCTTC; CDR3aa: CSVVGRRGLNEQFF
len: 17; d_gene: .; j_gene: TRBJ2-2; abundance: few; v_gene: TRBV11-2; CDR3nt: TGTGCCAGCAGCTTAGATTCGTGGAGCTCGGACACCGGGGAGCTGTTTTTT; CDR3aa: CASSLDSWSSDTGELFF
len: 14; d_gene: .; j_gene: TRBJ1-5; abundance: many; v_gene: TRBV7-2; CDR3nt: TGTGCCAGCAGCCAGGACGGCCGCAATCAGCCCCAGCATTTT; CDR3aa: CASSQDGRNQPQHF
len: 15; d_gene: .; j_gene: TRBJ1-5; abundance: few; v_gene: TRBV10-3; CDR3nt: TGTGCCATCAGCGAGGCGGCACCGAGCAATCAGCCCCAGCATTTT; CDR3aa: CAISEAAPSNQPQHF
len: 20; d_gene: .; j_gene: TRBJ2-1; abundance: few; v_gene: TRBV21-1; CDR3nt: TGTGCCAGCAGCAATGGGCAAGGCGGGAGGGCTCCTAGTTCCTACAATGAGCAGTTCTTC; CDR3aa: CASSNGQGGRAPSSYNEQFF
len: 11; d_gene: .; j_gene: TRBJ2-5; abundance: .; v_gene: TRBV24-1; CDR3nt: TGTGCCACCAGTGCGGGAGAGACCCAGTACTTC; CDR3aa: CATSAGETQYF
len: 11; d_gene: .; j_gene: TRBJ2-1; abundance: few; v_gene: TRBV19; CDR3nt: TGTGCCAGTAGTATTTTTTATGAGCAGTTCTTC; CDR3aa: CASSIFYEQFF
len: 14; d_gene: .; j_gene: TRBJ2-7; abundance: few; v_gene: TRBV7-2; CDR3nt: TGTGCCAGCAGCTTAACTAGTATCAGCTACGAGCAGTACTTC; CDR3aa: CASSLTSISYEQYF
len: 13; d_gene: .; j_gene: TRBJ1-1; abundance: few; v_gene: TRBV5-1; CDR3nt: TGCGCCAGCAGTGGGGACCTGAACACTGAAGCTTTCTTT; CDR3aa: CASSGDLNTEAFF
len: 14; d_gene: .; j_gene: TRBJ1-1; abundance: many; v_gene: TRBV5-1; CDR3nt: TGCGCCAGCAGCTTGCGAGGGGGGGACACTGAAGCTTTCTTT; CDR3aa: CASSLRGGDTEAFF
len: 14; d_gene: .; j_gene: TRBJ2-7; abundance: .; v_gene: TRBV11-1; CDR3nt: TGTGCCAGCAGCTCCCCAGGGTACTCCTACGAGCAGTACTTC; CDR3aa: CASSSPGYSYEQYF
len: 15; d_gene: .; j_gene: TRBJ1-1; abundance: .; v_gene: TRBV11-2; CDR3nt: TGTGCCAGCAGCTCCGTACTCGGGAGAAACGGTGGAGCTTTCTTT; CDR3aa: CASSSVLGRNGGAFF
len: 14; d_gene: .; j_gene: TRBJ2-7; abundance: few; v_gene: TRBV18; CDR3nt: TGTGCCAGCTCACAGACCGGACAGACCTACGAGCAGTACTTC; CDR3aa: CASSQTGQTYEQYF
len: 15; d_gene: .; j_gene: TRBJ2-1; abundance: .; v_gene: TRBV5-1; CDR3nt: TGCGCCAGCAGCCTGACAGGAGAGAGTTACAATGAGCAGTTCTTC; CDR3aa: CASSLTGESYNEQFF
len: 12; d_gene: .; j_gene: TRBJ2-1; abundance: .; v_gene: TRBV20-1; CDR3nt: TGCAGTGCTAGGGTCGCGGGCGATGAGCAGTTCTTC; CDR3aa: CSARVAGDEQFF
len: 15; d_gene: TRBD1; j_gene: TRBJ2-7; abundance: many; v_gene: TRBV28; CDR3nt: TGTGCCAGCAGTTTACAGGCAGGGGGTCCCTACGAGCAGTACTTC; CDR3aa: CASSLQAGGPYEQYF
len: 13; d_gene: .; j_gene: TRBJ2-2; abundance: .; v_gene: TRBV20-1; CDR3nt: TGCAGTGCTAGCGGGGCGAACACCGGGGAGCTGTTTTTT; CDR3aa: CSASGANTGELFF
len: 15; d_gene: TRBD2; j_gene: TRBJ2-1; abundance: many; v_gene: TRBV5-1; CDR3nt: TGCGCCAGCAGCCGCGGACTAGCTACCTACAATGAGCAGTTCTTC; CDR3aa: CASSRGLATYNEQFF
len: 15; d_gene: .; j_gene: TRBJ2-7; abundance: few; v_gene: TRBV2; CDR3nt: TGTGCCAGCAGTGATGAGGGAGTAGGTTCCTACGAGCAGTACTTC; CDR3aa: CASSDEGVGSYEQYF
len: 11; d_gene: .; j_gene: TRBJ2-7; abundance: many; v_gene: TRBV6-5; CDR3nt: TGTGCCAGCAGGGCAGCGTTCGAGCAGTACTTC; CDR3aa: CASRAAFEQYF
len: 14; d_gene: TRBD2; j_gene: TRBJ2-4; abundance: many; v_gene: TRBV28; CDR3nt: TGTGCCAGCGAGCGGGGGGTTGGCAAAAACATTCAGTACTTC; CDR3aa: CASERGVGKNIQYF
len: 14; d_gene: .; j_gene: TRBJ2-1; abundance: many; v_gene: TRBV12-3/TRBV12-4; CDR3nt: TGTGCCAGCAATCTACAGGGTTCGGTGAATGAGCAGTTCTTC; CDR3aa: CASNLQGSVNEQFF
len: 14; d_gene: .; j_gene: TRBJ2-2; abundance: .; v_gene: TRBV7-2; CDR3nt: TGTGCCAGCAGCTTGGGACAATACACCGGGGAGCTGTTTTTT; CDR3aa: CASSLGQYTGELFF
len: 16; d_gene: .; j_gene: TRBJ1-3; abundance: many; v_gene: TRBV12-3/TRBV12-4; CDR3nt: TGTGCCAGCAGCCCCCGGGGCCCTAGCTCTGGAAACACCATATATTTT; CDR3aa: CASSPRGPSSGNTIYF
len: 16; d_gene: TRBD1; j_gene: TRBJ2-7; abundance: few; v_gene: TRBV24-1; CDR3nt: TGTGCCACCAGTGGGAACTCCGGGACAGAGGGCCGGGGGCAGTACTTC; CDR3aa: CATSGNSGTEGRGQYF
len: 12; d_gene: .; j_gene: TRBJ2-3; abundance: many; v_gene: TRBV29-1; CDR3nt: TGCAGCGTTGCGGGGGCGACAGATACGCAGTATTTT; CDR3aa: CSVAGATDTQYF
len: 14; d_gene: .; j_gene: TRBJ2-5; abundance: .; v_gene: TRBV7-3; CDR3nt: TGTGCCAGCAGCTCCAGCGGGCCACAAGAGACCCAGTACTTC; CDR3aa: CASSSSGPQETQYF
len: 16; d_gene: .; j_gene: TRBJ2-1; abundance: .; v_gene: TRBV5-1; CDR3nt: TGCGCCACCAAGCTTGAGGTCTTCCCCACGAACAATGAGCAGTTCTTC; CDR3aa: CATKLEVFPTNNEQFF
len: 15; d_gene: .; j_gene: TRBJ2-2; abundance: .; v_gene: TRBV19; CDR3nt: TGTGCCAGTAGTTTATACGCGGGAAACACCGGGGAGCTGTTTTTT; CDR3aa: CASSLYAGNTGELFF
len: 12; d_gene: TRBD2; j_gene: TRBJ2-1; abundance: many; v_gene: TRBV5-1; CDR3nt: TGCGCCAGCGGGACTACTAACAATGAGCAGTTCTTC; CDR3aa: CASGTTNNEQFF
len: 17; d_gene: TRBD2; j_gene: TRBJ2-4; abundance: few; v_gene: TRBV27; CDR3nt: TGTGCCAGCAGTTACCCTCGGGACACCCAACTAGCGGACATTCAGTACTTC; CDR3aa: CASSYPRDTQLADIQYF
len: 14; d_gene: TRBD1; j_gene: TRBJ1-1; abundance: few; v_gene: TRBV4-2; CDR3nt: TGTGCCAGCAGGGACAGGTTGGAGAACACTGAAGCTTTCTTT; CDR3aa: CASRDRLENTEAFF
len: 15; d_gene: .; j_gene: TRBJ2-3; abundance: .; v_gene: TRBV28; CDR3nt: TGTGCCAGCAGTCGACAGGCAGGTTGGACAGATACGCAGTATTTT; CDR3aa: CASSRQAGWTDTQYF
len: 16; d_gene: TRBD1; j_gene: TRBJ1-2; abundance: many; v_gene: TRBV20-1; CDR3nt: TGCAGTGCTGTAAGATTAGGGACAGGGGTAGGGGATGGCTACACCTTC; CDR3aa: CSAVRLGTGVGDGYTF
len: 16; d_gene: TRBD1; j_gene: TRBJ1-2; abundance: .; v_gene: TRBV19; CDR3nt: TGTGCCAGTAACCATCGGACAGGGCAGCTTTTCTATGGCTACACCTTC; CDR3aa: CASNHRTGQLFYGYTF
len: 11; d_gene: .; j_gene: TRBJ1-1; abundance: many; v_gene: TRBV7-9; CDR3nt: TGTGCCAGCAGTCTGAACACTGAAGCTTTCTTT; CDR3aa: CASSLNTEAFF
len: 14; d_gene: .; j_gene: TRBJ2-7; abundance: .; v_gene: TRBV28; CDR3nt: TGTGCCAGCAGTCCTGGACGGCTCGGGGCCGAGCAGTACTTC; CDR3aa: CASSPGRLGAEQYF
len: 16; d_gene: TRBD1; j_gene: TRBJ2-1; abundance: many; v_gene: TRBV24-1; CDR3nt: TGTGCCACCAGTGAAGAGGGACAGGGGGCGGGTGTTGAGCAGTTCTTC; CDR3aa: CATSEEGQGAGVEQFF
len: 15; d_gene: .; j_gene: TRBJ2-3; abundance: few; v_gene: TRBV5-4; CDR3nt: TGTGCCAGCAGCTATAGTATAGCGAGCACAGATACGCAGTATTTT; CDR3aa: CASSYSIASTDTQYF
len: 16; d_gene: TRBD1; j_gene: TRBJ2-7; abundance: .; v_gene: TRBV2; CDR3nt: TGTGCCAGCAGCCAACTCCTAGGACAGGGGGCCAACGAGCAGTACTTC; CDR3aa: CASSQLLGQGANEQYF
len: 13; d_gene: .; j_gene: TRBJ2-5; abundance: few; v_gene: TRBV7-2; CDR3nt: TGTGCCAGCAGCTTAATGCGGCAAGAGACCCAGTACTTC; CDR3aa: CASSLMRQETQYF
len: 17; d_gene: .; j_gene: TRBJ2-5; abundance: few; v_gene: TRBV7-9; CDR3nt: TGTGCCAGCAGCCCGATGAGGACTGGACTGAACCAAGAGACCCAGTACTTC; CDR3aa: CASSPMRTGLNQETQYF
len: 15; d_gene: TRBD2; j_gene: TRBJ2-1; abundance: many; v_gene: TRBV20-1; CDR3nt: TGCAGTGCATCTAAAGCGGGAGGCTCCTACAATGAGCAGTTCTTC; CDR3aa: CSASKAGGSYNEQFF
len: 16; d_gene: .; j_gene: TRBJ2-7; abundance: many; v_gene: TRBV6-1; CDR3nt: TGTGCCAGCCAGGGGCGCCACTCGGACTTCTCCTACGAGCAGTACTTC; CDR3aa: CASQGRHSDFSYEQYF
len: 15; d_gene: .; j_gene: TRBJ2-1; abundance: few; v_gene: TRBV19; CDR3nt: TGTGCCAGTAGTATAGCCAGGGACGGATACAATGAGCAGTTCTTC; CDR3aa: CASSIARDGYNEQFF
len: 15; d_gene: .; j_gene: TRBJ2-7; abundance: .; v_gene: TRBV30; CDR3nt: TGTGCCTGGAGTCCAGCCGAGTCCCGCCTGTACGAGCAGTACTTC; CDR3aa: CAWSPAESRLYEQYF
len: 13; d_gene: .; j_gene: TRBJ2-1; abundance: few; v_gene: TRBV6-4; CDR3nt: TGTGCCAGCAGTGGTTTGGTGGGCAATGAGCAGTTCTTC; CDR3aa: CASSGLVGNEQFF
len: 17; d_gene: .; j_gene: TRBJ2-1; abundance: many; v_gene: TRBV7-9; CDR3nt: TGTGCCAGCAGCCCGGGTACGCCTAGCGAGAACTACAATGAGCAGTTCTTC; CDR3aa: CASSPGTPSENYNEQFF